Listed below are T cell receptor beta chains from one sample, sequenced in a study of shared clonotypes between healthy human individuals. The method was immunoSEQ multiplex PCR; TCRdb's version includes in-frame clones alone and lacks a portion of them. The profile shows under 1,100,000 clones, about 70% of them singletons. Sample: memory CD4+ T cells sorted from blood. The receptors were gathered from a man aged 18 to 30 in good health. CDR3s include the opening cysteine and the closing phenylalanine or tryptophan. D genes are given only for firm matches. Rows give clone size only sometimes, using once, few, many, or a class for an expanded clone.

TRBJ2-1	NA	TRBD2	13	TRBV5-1	TGCGCCAGCAGAGGTCTAGCGGACACAGGGCAGTTCTTC	CASRGLADTGQFF
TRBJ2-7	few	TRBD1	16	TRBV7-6	TGTGCCAGCAGCCCCAGGACAGGGGGTGCCCCCTACGAGCAGTACTTC	CASSPRTGGAPYEQYF
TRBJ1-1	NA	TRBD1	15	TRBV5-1	TGCGCCAGCAGCTTACCCCAGGGGGGTGGGACTGAAGCTTTCTTT	CASSLPQGGGTEAFF
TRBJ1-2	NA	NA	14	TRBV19	TGTGCCAGTAGTATTGGTCCTCTCGGCTATGGCTACACCTTC	CASSIGPLGYGYTF
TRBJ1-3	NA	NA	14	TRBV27	TGTGCCAGCAGTAGGGGCCACTCTGGAAACACCATATATTTT	CASSRGHSGNTIYF
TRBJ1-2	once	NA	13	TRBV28	TGTGCCAGCAGTTTAAGGTCAGGCTATGGCTACACCTTC	CASSLRSGYGYTF
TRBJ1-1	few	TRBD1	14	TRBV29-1	TGCAGCGCCATAAAGAAGGGGGCGGGAAGGATGGCTTTCTTT	CSAIKKGAGRMAFF
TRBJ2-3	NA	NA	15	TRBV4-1	TGCGCCAGCAGCCAAGGGTGGAGGGCCCCAGATACGCAGTATTTT	CASSQGWRAPDTQYF
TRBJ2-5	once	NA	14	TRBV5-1	TGCGCCAGCAGCCGCGGGACGTCCCAAGAGACCCAGTACTTC	CASSRGTSQETQYF
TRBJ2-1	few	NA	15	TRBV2	TGTGCCAGCAGTGAGGGACGGGGTCTATACAATGAGCAGTTCTTC	CASSEGRGLYNEQFF
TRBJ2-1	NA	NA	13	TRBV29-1	TGCAGCGTAGCCGGGACAAAAGGCAATGAGCAGTTCTTC	CSVAGTKGNEQFF
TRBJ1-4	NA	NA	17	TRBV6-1	TGTGCCAGCAGTGAAGATTCTCGGAGGGCGTTCGGGGAAAAACTGTTTTTT	CASSEDSRRAFGEKLFF
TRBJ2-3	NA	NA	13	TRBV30	TGTGCCTGGAGTATGCTAGCTGCAGATACGCAGTATTTT	CAWSMLAADTQYF
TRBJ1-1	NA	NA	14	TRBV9	TGTGCCAGCAGCGATCTGGAAACTAACACTGAAGCTTTCTTT	CASSDLETNTEAFF
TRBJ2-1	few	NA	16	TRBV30	TGTGCCTGGAGTCCAATTGGTCCCAGCTCCTACAATGAGCAGTTCTTC	CAWSPIGPSSYNEQFF
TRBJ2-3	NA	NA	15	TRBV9	TGTGCCAGCAGCGTAGGGACGCAGTACACAGATACGCAGTATTTT	CASSVGTQYTDTQYF
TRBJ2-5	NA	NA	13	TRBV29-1	TGCAGCGTTTTAAGACCCGGCCGGGAGACCCAGTACTTC	CSVLRPGRETQYF
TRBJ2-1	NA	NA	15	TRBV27	TGTGCCAGCAGTTACGGGAAACGCTCCTACAATGAGCAGTTCTTC	CASSYGKRSYNEQFF
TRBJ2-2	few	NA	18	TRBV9	TGTGCCAGCAGCGTAGCCCCTTCGGGAACAGCGAACACCGGGGAGCTGTTTTTT	CASSVAPSGTANTGELFF
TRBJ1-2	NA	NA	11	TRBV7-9	TGTGCCAGCAGCCTTAACTATGGCTACACCTTC	CASSLNYGYTF
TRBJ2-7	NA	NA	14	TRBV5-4	TGTGCCAGCAGCTTGATGGGGACGGCCTACGAGCAGTACTTC	CASSLMGTAYEQYF
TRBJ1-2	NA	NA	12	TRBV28	TGTGCCAGCTTACAGGGTCGGAATGGCTACACCTTC	CASLQGRNGYTF
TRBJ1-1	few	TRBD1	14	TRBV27	TGTGCCAGCGGCCGAGGGGGCCAGAACACTGAAGCTTTCTTT	CASGRGGQNTEAFF
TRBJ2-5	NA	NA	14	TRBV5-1	TGCGCCAGCAGCTTGCGGGGGCCGGGGGAGACCCAGTACTTC	CASSLRGPGETQYF
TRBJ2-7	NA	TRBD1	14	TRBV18	TGTGCCAGCTCACGGGGACAGGTCGAATACGAGCAGTACTTC	CASSRGQVEYEQYF
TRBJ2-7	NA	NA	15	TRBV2	TGTGCCAGCAAATTACAGCCACCTCCTACCTACGAGCAGTACTTC	CASKLQPPPTYEQYF
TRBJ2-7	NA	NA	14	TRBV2	TGTGCCAGCAGGAAATCTAGCGACCCGTACGAGCAGTACTTC	CASRKSSDPYEQYF
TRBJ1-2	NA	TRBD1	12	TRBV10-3	TGTGCCATCAGGGAAGACAGGGGAGACCACACCTTC	CAIREDRGDHTF
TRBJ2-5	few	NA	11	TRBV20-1	TGCAGTGCCCGAGCGGCAGAGACCCAGTACTTC	CSARAAETQYF
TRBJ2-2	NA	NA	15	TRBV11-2	TGTGCCAGCAGCCCTTGGACGGTCAACACCGGGGAGCTGTTTTTT	CASSPWTVNTGELFF
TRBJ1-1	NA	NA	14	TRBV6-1	TGTGCCAGCAGTGAAAGGGGGGTGGGCACTGAAGCTTTCTTT	CASSERGVGTEAFF
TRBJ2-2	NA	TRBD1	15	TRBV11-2	TGTGCCAGCAGCTTACAGGGGGCGGTCACCGGGGAGCTGTTTTTT	CASSLQGAVTGELFF
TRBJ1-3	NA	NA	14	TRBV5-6	TGTGCCAGCAGCTTGCAGGGATCTGGAAACACCATATATTTT	CASSLQGSGNTIYF
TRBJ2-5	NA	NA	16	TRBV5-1	TGCGCCAGCAGCTTGGTCGGCACCCGTTTCCAAGAGACCCAGTACTTC	CASSLVGTRFQETQYF
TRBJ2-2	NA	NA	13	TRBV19	TGTGCCAGTAGTAAGGCTAGGAACGGGGAGCTGTTTTTT	CASSKARNGELFF
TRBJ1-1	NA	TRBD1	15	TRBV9	TGTGCCAGCAGCCTCGCGGACAGGATGAACACTGAAGCTTTCTTT	CASSLADRMNTEAFF
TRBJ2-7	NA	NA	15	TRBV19	TGTGCCAGTAGTCCCCGGGTAGCGAAGCCTTACGAGCAGTACTTC	CASSPRVAKPYEQYF
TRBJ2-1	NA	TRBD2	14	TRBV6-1	TGTGCCAGCAGTGGGTTAGCGGGTCTAAATGAGCAGTTCTTC	CASSGLAGLNEQFF
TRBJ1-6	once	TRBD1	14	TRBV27	TGTGCCAGCAGTTTAGGGACAGGGATTTCACCCCTCCACTTT	CASSLGTGISPLHF
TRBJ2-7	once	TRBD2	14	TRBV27	TGTGCCAGCAGTCTCAGCGGGAGCGTCTACGAGCAGTACTTC	CASSLSGSVYEQYF
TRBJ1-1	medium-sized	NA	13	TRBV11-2	TGTGCCAGCAGCCTGAGGGCGGGGATTGAAGCTTTCTTT	CASSLRAGIEAFF
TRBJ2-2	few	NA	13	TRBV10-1	TGCGCCAGCAGTCCAGGGAACACCGGGGAGCTGTTTTTT	CASSPGNTGELFF
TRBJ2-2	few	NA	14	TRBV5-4	TGTGCCAGCAGCTCCCGACTCCTCACCGGGGAGCTGTTTTTT	CASSSRLLTGELFF
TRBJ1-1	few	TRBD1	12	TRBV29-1	TGCAGCGTTGGACAGGGGTGGTCTGAAGCTTTCTTT	CSVGQGWSEAFF
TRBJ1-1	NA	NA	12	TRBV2	TGTGCCAGCAGCGCAGGACTTGGGTTGGCTTTCTTT	CASSAGLGLAFF
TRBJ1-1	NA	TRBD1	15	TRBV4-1	TGCGCCAGCAGCCACTTCATGGGACAGGCCCGGGGGGCTTTCTTT	CASSHFMGQARGAFF
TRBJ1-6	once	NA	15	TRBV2	TGTGCCAGCACTTTGACGCGGGCCAATAATTCACCCCTCCACTTT	CASTLTRANNSPLHF
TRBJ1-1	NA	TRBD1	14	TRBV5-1	TGCGCCAGCAGCTTAAGGACAGGGCAAACTGAAGCTTTCTTT	CASSLRTGQTEAFF